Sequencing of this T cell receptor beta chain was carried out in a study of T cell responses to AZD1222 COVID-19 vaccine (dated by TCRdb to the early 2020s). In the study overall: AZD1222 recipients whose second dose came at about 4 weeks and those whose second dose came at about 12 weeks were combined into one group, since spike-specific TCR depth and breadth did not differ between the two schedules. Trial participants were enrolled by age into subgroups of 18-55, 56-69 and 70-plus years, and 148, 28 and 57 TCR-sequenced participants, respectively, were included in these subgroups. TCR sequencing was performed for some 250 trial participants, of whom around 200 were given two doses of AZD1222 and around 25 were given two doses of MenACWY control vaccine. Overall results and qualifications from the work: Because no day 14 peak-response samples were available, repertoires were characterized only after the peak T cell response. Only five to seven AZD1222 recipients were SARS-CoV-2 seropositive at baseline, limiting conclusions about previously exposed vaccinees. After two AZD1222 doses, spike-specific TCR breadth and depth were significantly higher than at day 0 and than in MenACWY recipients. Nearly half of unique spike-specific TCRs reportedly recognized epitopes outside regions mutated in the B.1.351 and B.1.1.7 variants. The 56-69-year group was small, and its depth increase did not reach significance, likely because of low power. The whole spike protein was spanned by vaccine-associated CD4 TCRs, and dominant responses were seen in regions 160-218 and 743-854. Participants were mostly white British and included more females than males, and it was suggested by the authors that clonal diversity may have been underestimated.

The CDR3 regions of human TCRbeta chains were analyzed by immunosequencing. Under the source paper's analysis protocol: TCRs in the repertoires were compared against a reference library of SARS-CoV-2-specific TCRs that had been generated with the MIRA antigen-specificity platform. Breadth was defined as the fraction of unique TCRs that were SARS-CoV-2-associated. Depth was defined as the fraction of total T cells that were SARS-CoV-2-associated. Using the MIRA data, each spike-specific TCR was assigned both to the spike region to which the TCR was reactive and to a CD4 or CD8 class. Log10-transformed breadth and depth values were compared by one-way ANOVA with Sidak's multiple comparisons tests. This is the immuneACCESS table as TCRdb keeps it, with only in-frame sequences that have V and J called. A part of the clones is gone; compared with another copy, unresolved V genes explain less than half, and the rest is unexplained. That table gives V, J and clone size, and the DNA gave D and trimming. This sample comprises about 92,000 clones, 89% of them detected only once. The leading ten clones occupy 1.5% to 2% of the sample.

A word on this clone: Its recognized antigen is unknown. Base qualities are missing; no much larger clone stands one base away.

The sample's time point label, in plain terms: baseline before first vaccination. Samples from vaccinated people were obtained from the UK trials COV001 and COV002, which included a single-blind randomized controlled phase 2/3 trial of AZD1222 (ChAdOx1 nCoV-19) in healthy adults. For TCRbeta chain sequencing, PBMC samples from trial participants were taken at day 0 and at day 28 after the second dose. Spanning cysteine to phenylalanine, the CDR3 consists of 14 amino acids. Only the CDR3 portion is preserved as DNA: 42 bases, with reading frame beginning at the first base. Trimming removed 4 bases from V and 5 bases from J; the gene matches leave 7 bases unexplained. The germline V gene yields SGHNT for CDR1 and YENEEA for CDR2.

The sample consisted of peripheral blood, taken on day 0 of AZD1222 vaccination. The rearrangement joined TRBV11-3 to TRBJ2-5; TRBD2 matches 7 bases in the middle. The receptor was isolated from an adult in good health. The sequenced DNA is TGTGCCAGCAGCTCCTCGACTAGCTCGGAGACCCAGTACTTC. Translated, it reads CASSSSTSSETQYF. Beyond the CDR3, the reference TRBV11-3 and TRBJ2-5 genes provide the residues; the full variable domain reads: EAGVVQSPRYKIIEKKQPVAFWCNPISGHNTLYWYLQNLGQGPELLIRYENEEAVDDSQLPKDRFSAERLKGVDSTLKIQPAELGDSAVYLCASSSSTSSETQYFGPGTRLLVL.